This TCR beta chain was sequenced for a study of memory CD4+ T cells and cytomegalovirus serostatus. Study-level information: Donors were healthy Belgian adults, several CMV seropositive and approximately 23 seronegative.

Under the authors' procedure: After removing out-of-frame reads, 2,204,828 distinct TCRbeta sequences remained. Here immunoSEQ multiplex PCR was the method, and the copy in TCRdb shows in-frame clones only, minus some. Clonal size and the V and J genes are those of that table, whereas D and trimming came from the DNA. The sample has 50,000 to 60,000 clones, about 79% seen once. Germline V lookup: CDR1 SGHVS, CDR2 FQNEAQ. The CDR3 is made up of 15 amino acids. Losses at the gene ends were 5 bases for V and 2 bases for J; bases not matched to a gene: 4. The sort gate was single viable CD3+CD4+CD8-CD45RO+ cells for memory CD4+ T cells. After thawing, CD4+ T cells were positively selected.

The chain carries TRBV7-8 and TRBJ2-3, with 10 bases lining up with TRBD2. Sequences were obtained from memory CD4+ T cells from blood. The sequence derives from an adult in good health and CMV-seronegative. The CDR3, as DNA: TGTGCCAGCAGCCCGAGCGGGGGGGTCACAGATACGCAGTATTTT. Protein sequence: CASSPSGGVTDTQYF.